These 8 T cell receptor beta chains were sequenced from one sample in a study of healthy donors' naive CD4 and CD8 T cells. TCR libraries were built from about 500 ng of total RNA by linear amplification. TCRdb recomputed calls from the reads with MiXCR, one row per CDR3 protein. The table has about 180,000 distinct CDR3 sequences, around 74% seen once. The sample comprised naive CD4+ and CD8+ T cells sorted from blood, pooled from several donors. The receptors stem from a pool of human donors in good health; the sample pools cells from several healthy donors.

The gene calls are TRBV29-1 and TRBJ2-1; D might be TRBD2 (6 bases). CDR3 length: 16 residues. The germline CDR1 and CDR2 sequences are SQVTM and ANQGSEA. CDR3 nucleotides: TGCAGGGCTTCTGGCTCGGGGGTGAGCTCCTACAATGAGCAGTTCTTC. Translating it yields CRASGSGVSSYNEQFF.

The V gene is TRBV5-5, the J gene TRBJ2-3, with D uncertain. The CDR3 extends over 14 amino acids. With 1 base removed from V and 6 bases from J, the gap between germline ends came to 12 bases. CDR1 is SGHKS, CDR2 YYEKEE, per germline (reference sequence). CDR3 sequence reads: CASSLQALGDTQYF. The CDR3 coding sequence is TGTGCCAGCAGCTTGCAGGCTCTCGGGGATACGCAGTATTTT. Full variable domain (rest looked up from reference TRBV5-5 and TRBJ2-3): DAGVTQSPTHLIKTRGQQVTLRCSPISGHKSVSWYQQVLGQGPQFIFQYYEKEERGRGNFPDRFSARQFPNYSSELNVNALLLGDSALYLCASSLQALGDTQYFGPGTRLTVL.

This clonotype was detected only once. This chain links TRBV30 with TRBJ1-1, with 10 nucleotides matching TRBD1. Unmatched junction bases numbered 6, after V lost 0 bases and J lost 5 bases. Germline CDR1 GTSNPN, CDR2 SVGIG (reference sequence). This CDR3 is 15 amino acids long. The CDR3 here is CAWSVLGQGLTEAFF. Here the CDR3 DNA reads TGTGCCTGGAGTGTACTGGGACAGGGGTTGACTGAAGCTTTCTTT.

The genes are TRBV11-2 and TRBJ2-1; D possibly matches TRBD1 or TRBD2 (6 bases each). Trimming took 5 bases from V and 9 from J, leaving 20 bases between them. This CDR3 is 15 amino acids long. Germline-derived CDR1 and CDR2 are SGHAT and FQNNGV. The CDR3 loop reads CASSPWNSGRGEQFF. CDR3 in DNA: TGTGCCAGCAGCCCCTGGAATAGCGGCAGGGGTGAGCAGTTCTTC.

The V call is TRBV19, the J call TRBJ2-1, with 7 bases lining up with TRBD2. The CDR3 totals 15 residues. The germline V gene encodes CDR1 LNHDA and CDR2 SQIVND (reference sequence). Losses at the gene ends were 3 bases for V and 3 bases for J; bases not matched to a gene: 5. The DNA of the CDR3 is TGTGCCAGTAGTATCCGGGAGGTGGGCTACAATGAGCAGTTCTTC. This encodes CASSIREVGYNEQFF.

V is TRBV4-2 and J is TRBJ2-1; D tentatively reads TRBD1 or TRBD2 (6 bases each). Trimming shortened V by 4 bases and J by 3 bases, and 16 bases separated the two germline ends. CDR3 length: 16 residues. The germline gives CDR1 LGHNA, CDR2 YNFKEQ. The CDR3, as DNA: TGTGCCAGCAGCCCCGCCCTCGGGGGCAGCTACAATGAGCAGTTCTTC. This codes for CASSPALGGSYNEQFF.

The gene calls are TRBV29-1 and TRBJ2-5; maybe TRBD2 (7 bases). Germline CDR1 and CDR2: SQVTM and ANQGSEA. The V end was cut by 0 bases, the J end by 5 bases, with 13 bases between. The CDR3 has 14 residues. CDR3 sequence (DNA): TGCAGCGTTGAAGATCGGGGGGCCTGGGAGACCCAGTACTTC. Protein sequence: CSVEDRGAWETQYF.

The chain couples TRBV29-1 to TRBJ2-3; TRBD2 aligns across 7 bases. This CDR3 contains 16 residues. Unmatched junction bases numbered 9, after V lost 3 bases and J lost 0 bases. The germline V gene encodes CDR1 SQVTM and CDR2 ANQGSEA. CDR3 DNA sequence: TGCAGCGTTGACGCCCGGGGAGCGGGGAGCACAGATACGCAGTATTTT. It encodes CSVDARGAGSTDTQYF.